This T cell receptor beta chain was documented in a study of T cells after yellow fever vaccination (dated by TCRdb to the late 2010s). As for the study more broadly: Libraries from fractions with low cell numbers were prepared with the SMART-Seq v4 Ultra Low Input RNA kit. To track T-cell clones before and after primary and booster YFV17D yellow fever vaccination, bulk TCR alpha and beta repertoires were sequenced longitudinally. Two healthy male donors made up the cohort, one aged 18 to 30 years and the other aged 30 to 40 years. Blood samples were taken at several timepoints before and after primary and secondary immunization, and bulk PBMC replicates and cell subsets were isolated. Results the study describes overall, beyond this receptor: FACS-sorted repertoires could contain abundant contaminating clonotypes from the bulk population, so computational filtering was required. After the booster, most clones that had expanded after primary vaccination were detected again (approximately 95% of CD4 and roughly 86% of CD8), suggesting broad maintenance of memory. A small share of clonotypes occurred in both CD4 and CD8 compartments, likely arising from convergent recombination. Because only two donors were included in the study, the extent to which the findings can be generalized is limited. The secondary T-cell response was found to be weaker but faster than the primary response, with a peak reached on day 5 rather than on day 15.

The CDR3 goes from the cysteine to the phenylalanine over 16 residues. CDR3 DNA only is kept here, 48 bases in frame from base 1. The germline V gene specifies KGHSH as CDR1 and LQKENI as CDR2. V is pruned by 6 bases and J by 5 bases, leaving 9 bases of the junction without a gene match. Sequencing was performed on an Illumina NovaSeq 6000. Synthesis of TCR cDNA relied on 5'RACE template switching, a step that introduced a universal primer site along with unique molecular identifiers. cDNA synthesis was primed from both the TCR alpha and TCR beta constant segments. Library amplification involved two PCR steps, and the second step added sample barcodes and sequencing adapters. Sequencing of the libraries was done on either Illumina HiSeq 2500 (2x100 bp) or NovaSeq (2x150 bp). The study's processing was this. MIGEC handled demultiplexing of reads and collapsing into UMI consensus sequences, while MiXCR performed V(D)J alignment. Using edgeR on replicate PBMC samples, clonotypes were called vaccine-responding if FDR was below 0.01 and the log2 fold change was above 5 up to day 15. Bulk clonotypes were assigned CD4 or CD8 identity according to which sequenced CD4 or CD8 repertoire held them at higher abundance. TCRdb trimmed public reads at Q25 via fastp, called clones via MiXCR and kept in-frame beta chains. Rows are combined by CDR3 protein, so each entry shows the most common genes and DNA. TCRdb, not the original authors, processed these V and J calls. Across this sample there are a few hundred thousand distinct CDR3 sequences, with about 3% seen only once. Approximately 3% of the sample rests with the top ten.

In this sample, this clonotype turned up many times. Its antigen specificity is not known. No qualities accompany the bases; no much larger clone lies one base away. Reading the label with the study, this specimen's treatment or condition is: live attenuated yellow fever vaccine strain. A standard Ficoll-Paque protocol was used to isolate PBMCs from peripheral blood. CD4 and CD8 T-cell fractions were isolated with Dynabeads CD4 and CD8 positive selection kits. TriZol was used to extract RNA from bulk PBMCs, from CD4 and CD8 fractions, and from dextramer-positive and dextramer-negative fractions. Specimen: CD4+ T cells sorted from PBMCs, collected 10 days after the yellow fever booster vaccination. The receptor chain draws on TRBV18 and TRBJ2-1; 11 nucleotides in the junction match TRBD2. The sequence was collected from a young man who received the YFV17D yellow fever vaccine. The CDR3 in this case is CASSRPGLAAHNEQFF. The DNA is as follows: TGTGCCAGCTCTCGGCCGGGACTAGCGGCCCACAATGAGCAGTTCTTC.